The TCR beta chain described here comes from a study of T-cell reconstitution after alpha-beta-depleted transplantation in children. V dropped 6 bases and J dropped 9; count of bases not matched to a gene: 19. The length of the CDR3 is 16 residues. A TCRbeta library incorporating unique molecular identifiers was prepared. Via MiXCR, TCRdb re-called the PCR reads, giving one row per CDR3 protein. The sample lists hundreds of thousands of distinct CDR3 sequences, under 15% seen once, with around 0.8% in the top ten. Notes on this clonotype: A read error is possible here, since a much larger clone lies one base away.

This clonotype originated in a girl aged 2 to 9 with congenital amegakaryocytic thrombocytopenia, due to receive a stem cell transplant. This chain joins TRBV12-3 or TRBV12-4 and TRBJ1-1, with 7 nucleotides matching TRBD1. Sequencing used PBMCs, obtained before TCRalphabeta/CD19-depleted stem cell transplant. The CDR3 DNA is TGTGCCAGCAGCCTTACTCGGCAGGGGGGGAGGACTAAAGCTTTCTTT. Translated: CASSLTRQGGRTKAFF.